These T cell receptor beta chains were read from a single sample in a study of shared clonotypes between healthy human individuals. Profiling relied on immunoSEQ multiplex PCR, and the TCRdb table lists in-frame clones only, not all of them. This sample has roughly 500,000 clones, with approximately 95% found just once. Sequenced: naive CD4+ T cells sorted from blood. The receptors come from a young woman in good health. CDR3s include the opening cysteine and the closing phenylalanine or tryptophan. D genes are given only for firm matches. Clone size is stated in some rows and not others, as once, few, many or a class when expanded.

d_call | clone_size | cdr3_length | j_call | v_call | cdr3_aa | cdr3_nt
- | - | 14 | TRBJ2-6 | TRBV6-1 | CASSQRAGANVLTF | TGTGCCAGCAGCCAGAGGGCTGGGGCCAACGTCCTGACTTTC
- | - | 15 | TRBJ2-7 | TRBV11-3 | CASSLGGGGAYEQYF | TGTGCCAGCAGCTTAGGTGGTGGAGGAGCCTACGAGCAGTACTTC
- | - | 12 | TRBJ2-1 | TRBV6-1 | CATGINFDEQFF | TGTGCCACCGGGATTAATTTCGATGAGCAGTTCTTC
- | once | 18 | TRBJ2-7 | TRBV4-1 | CASSRHISRGSSTYEQYF | TGCGCCAGCAGCCGCCACATATCCCGCGGAAGCTCCACCTACGAGCAGTACTTC
- | few | 15 | TRBJ1-2 | TRBV28 | CASSRSTGPNYGYTF | TGTGCCAGCAGTCGATCGACAGGTCCTAACTATGGCTACACCTTC
TRBD2 | - | 15 | TRBJ2-5 | TRBV28 | CASSLASGGQETQYF | TGTGCCAGCAGTTTAGCTAGCGGGGGTCAAGAGACCCAGTACTTC
TRBD2 | - | 16 | TRBJ2-2 | TRBV30 | CAWSGLAGGRTGELFF | TGTGCCTGGAGCGGACTAGCGGGAGGAAGAACCGGGGAGCTGTTTTTT
TRBD2 | - | 17 | TRBJ2-7 | TRBV10-2 | CASTGGYGTSGSYEQYF | TGCGCCAGCACTGGAGGGTACGGGACTAGCGGGTCCTACGAGCAGTACTTC
- | - | 15 | TRBJ2-7 | TRBV11-2 | CASSLAGALGSEQYF | TGTGCCAGCAGCTTAGCGGGGGCTCTAGGATCCGAGCAGTACTTC
- | - | 13 | TRBJ2-5 | TRBV2 | CASQGLLEETQYF | TGTGCCAGCCAAGGCCTCCTAGAAGAGACCCAGTACTTC
TRBD1 | - | 14 | TRBJ1-1 | TRBV27 | CASTRQGRDTEAFF | TGTGCCAGCACTAGACAGGGTAGGGACACTGAAGCTTTCTTT
TRBD1 | - | 14 | TRBJ2-1 | TRBV2 | CASSEDRGFGEQFF | TGTGCCAGCAGTGAAGACAGGGGGTTCGGTGAGCAGTTCTTC
- | - | 15 | TRBJ1-6 | TRBV27 | CASTLRGGLDSPLHF | TGTGCCAGCACCCTTCGCGGGGGGTTGGATTCACCCCTCCACTTT
- | - | 12 | TRBJ2-1 | TRBV7-3 | CASSSGGTEQFF | TGTGCCAGCAGCTCCGGGGGAACTGAGCAGTTCTTC
- | - | 16 | TRBJ1-2 | TRBV7-9 | CASSLGTDSANYGYTF | TGTGCCAGCAGCTTAGGGACGGACAGCGCTAACTATGGCTACACCTTC
TRBD1 | - | 13 | TRBJ2-7 | TRBV5-1 | CASSLGDRGEQYF | TGCGCCAGCAGCTTGGGGGACAGGGGCGAGCAGTACTTC
TRBD2 | - | 16 | TRBJ2-3 | TRBV15 | CATSQRLAGPSDTQYF | TGTGCCACCAGCCAACGACTAGCGGGTCCCTCAGATACGCAGTATTTT
- | - | 13 | TRBJ1-1 | TRBV5-1 | CASSSGVRAEAFF | TGCGCCAGCAGCTCGGGGGTGAGGGCTGAAGCTTTCTTT
- | - | 17 | TRBJ1-4 | TRBV7-9 | CASSSIFETGGNEKLFF | TGTGCCAGCAGCTCCATATTCGAGACCGGGGGGAATGAAAAACTGTTTTTT
- | once | 10 | TRBJ1-1 | TRBV20-1 | CSAANTEAFF | TGCAGTGCCGCTAACACTGAAGCTTTCTTT
- | - | 15 | TRBJ1-2 | TRBV15 | CATSRTGTNKNGYTF | TGTGCCACCAGCAGAACCGGGACCAATAAAAATGGCTACACCTTC
- | - | 17 | TRBJ2-1 | TRBV18 | CASSPIPASSPFNEQFF | TGTGCCAGCTCACCAATTCCCGCGTCCTCACCCTTCAATGAGCAGTTCTTC
- | - | 14 | TRBJ2-2 | TRBV7-8 | CASSLVSNTGELFF | TGTGCCAGCAGCTTGGTATCGAACACCGGGGAGCTGTTTTTT
- | - | 14 | TRBJ2-2 | TRBV6-5 | CASAKLSYTGELFF | TGTGCCAGTGCCAAGCTCTCTTACACCGGGGAGCTGTTTTTT
- | once | 15 | TRBJ2-7 | TRBV18 | CASSPTTVTIYEQYF | TGTGCCAGCTCACCTACGACAGTCACCATCTACGAGCAGTACTTC
TRBD2 | - | 17 | TRBJ2-7 | TRBV5-6 | CASSRRTSGRRSYEQYF | TGTGCCAGCAGCCGGAGGACTAGCGGGAGACGCTCCTACGAGCAGTACTTC
- | - | 14 | TRBJ2-1 | TRBV5-5 | CASSSSRRYNEQFF | TGTGCCAGCAGCTCGTCGCGGCGGTACAATGAGCAGTTCTTC
- | - | 15 | TRBJ1-1 | TRBV6-6 | CASSYPGGIDTEAFF | TGTGCCAGCAGTTACCCGGGGGGCATCGACACTGAAGCTTTCTTT
- | once | 15 | TRBJ2-3 | TRBV6-5 | CASSYRSPRTDTQYF | TGTGCCAGCAGTTACCGGTCCCCTCGCACAGATACGCAGTATTTT
TRBD1 | once | 15 | TRBJ2-7 | TRBV7-6 | CASSLGLDRVHEQYF | TGTGCCAGCAGCTTAGGCTTGGACAGGGTCCACGAGCAGTACTTC
- | - | 15 | TRBJ1-4 | TRBV27 | CASSLSPAANEKLFF | TGTGCCAGCAGTTTATCGCCAGCAGCTAATGAAAAACTGTTTTTT
- | - | 15 | TRBJ2-1 | TRBV6-1 | CASSETGTSYNEQFF | TGTGCCAGCAGTGAGACCGGGACCTCCTACAATGAGCAGTTCTTC
- | - | 12 | TRBJ2-7 | TRBV10-3 | CATGEGKNEQYF | TGTGCCACCGGGGAAGGGAAAAACGAGCAGTACTTC
- | - | 13 | TRBJ2-5 | TRBV18 | CASSPRGRETQYF | TGTGCCAGCTCACCACGGGGGAGGGAGACCCAGTACTTC
TRBD2 | once | 14 | TRBJ2-7 | TRBV9 | CASSVGGRAYEQYF | TGTGCCAGCAGCGTAGGCGGGAGGGCCTACGAGCAGTACTTC
- | - | 15 | TRBJ1-1 | TRBV27 | CASSLSFRVNTEAFF | TGTGCCAGCAGTTTATCATTTAGGGTGAACACTGAAGCTTTCTTT
- | - | 15 | TRBJ1-2 | TRBV7-9 | CASSLGPWGNYGYTF | TGTGCCAGCAGCTTAGGTCCGTGGGGGAACTATGGCTACACCTTC
TRBD1 | - | 14 | TRBJ1-1 | TRBV6-5 | CASSYRDRYTEAFF | TGTGCCAGCAGCTATCGGGACAGGTACACTGAAGCTTTCTTT